This record looks at one T cell receptor (beta chain) sequence and its context. This record belongs to a study of patients and donors after allogeneic stem cell transplantation. Germline lookup yields CDR1 SGHAT and CDR2 FQNNGV. The CDR3 has 13 residues. V was clipped by 10 bases and J by 1 base, with 13 bases between them. MiXCR, applied by TCRdb to the RT-PCR reads, yields one record per CDR3 protein. The profile covers roughly 230,000 distinct CDR3 sequences, with 14% appearing a single time and more than 9% taken by the ten largest. The chain recombines TRBV11-2 with TRBJ1-1, with D possibly being TRBD1 (5 bases). The origin of this receptor is a human donor who was either an allogeneic HSCT recipient or a stem cell or donor lymphocyte infusion donor (not recorded which). It is not recorded whose cells these are; they may come from a transplant donor. Source material: blood, either unsorted or a sorted T cell fraction (not recorded which). Here the CDR3 DNA reads TGTGCCACTTCCGGGGGGACGAACACTGAAGCTTTCTTT. This encodes CATSGGTNTEAFF.